The 14 T cell receptor beta chains reported below all come from one sample, sequenced in a study of blood T cell repertoires in COVID-19. Data came from immunoSEQ multiplex PCR; TCRdb stores just in-frame clones and leaves some out. Of a few hundred thousand clones detected, approximately 84% appear once; the ten largest clones hold less than 4.5%. What was sequenced was PBMCs or T cells enriched from blood (not recorded which). The receptors come from a man aged 30-40 years who had recovered from COVID-19.

This clone was detected a few times. The chain links TRBV6-5 to TRBJ1-2; D remains unclear. The CDR3 has 14 residues. Trimming cost V 6 bases and J 4 bases, with 15 bases left between them. The V gene's germline CDR1 is MNHEY and CDR2 SVGAGI. CDR3: CASRPLGRGYGYTF. For the CDR3, the DNA is TGTGCCAGCAGGCCCCTGGGGAGAGGCTATGGCTACACCTTC.

This chain uses TRBV5-1 with TRBJ2-7; TRBD1 agrees at 8 bases. Per germline, CDR1 SGHRS and CDR2 YFSETQ. V was pared by 2 bases and J by 2 bases, with 12 bases of the junction left unmatched. The length of the CDR3 is 17 residues. The CDR3 DNA is TGCGCCAGCAGCTTTGCCCCGGGACAGGCCATGACCTACGAGCAGTACTTC. The encoded protein is CASSFAPGQAMTYEQYF.

The J gene is TRBJ2-3, the V gene TRBV25-1; 8 bases fit TRBD2. Germline CDR1 and CDR2: MGHDK and SYGVNS. This CDR3 has 17 residues. The junction had 14 bases not matched to a gene; V was cut back by 5 bases and J by 4 bases. CDR3 nucleotide sequence: TGTGCCAGCAGTACTAGCGGTTTAAAGGAATGGGCAGATACGCAGTATTTT. This sequence encodes CASSTSGLKEWADTQYF.

This clone was seen just once. This chain joins TRBV11-2 and TRBJ2-3, with 11 nucleotides matching TRBD2. Germline lookup yields CDR1 SGHAT and CDR2 FQNNGV. Losses at the gene ends were 1 base for V and 2 bases for J; bases not matched to a gene: 5. The CDR3 has 17 amino acids. CDR3 coding DNA: TGTGCCAGCAGCTTAGTTACTAGCGGGAGAATCACAGATACGCAGTATTTT. Translated, it gives CASSLVTSGRITDTQYF.

J is TRBJ2-7 and V is TRBV5-6; TRBD2 matches 7 bases. V trimming: 3 bases; J trimming: 3 bases; junction bases outside the gene matches: 3. There are 13 residues in the CDR3. Germline V gives CDR1 SGHDT, CDR2 YYEEEE. CDR3 sequence: CASSSGLNYEQYF. CDR3 nucleotides: TGTGCCAGCAGCTCGGGACTAAACTACGAGCAGTACTTC.

The chain uses TRBV11-2 and TRBJ2-7; TRBD2 matches 7 bases. The CDR3 spans 12 residues. V lost 5 bases to trimming and J lost 7 bases; unmatched junction nucleotides: 5. CDR1 SGHAT and CDR2 FQNNGV come from the germline V gene. The CDR3 region has the DNA TGTGCCAGCAGCCCACGAGCGGGGGAGCAGTACTTC. It codes for CASSPRAGEQYF.

The chain has TRBV5-1 and TRBJ2-1; weak D call: TRBD2 (6 bases). The CDR3 is made up of 14 amino acids. V shed 7 bases and J shed 3 bases, with 14 bases lying between them. The germline V gene encodes CDR1 SGHRS and CDR2 YFSETQ. CDR3 protein: CASRGVELYNEQFF. The CDR3 DNA is TGCGCCAGCCGCGGGGTTGAACTCTACAATGAGCAGTTCTTC.

V is TRBV5-1 and J is TRBJ1-1; D remains unclear. Germline V gene sequence: CDR1 SGHRS, CDR2 YFSETQ. The CDR3 sequence is 18 residues long. Trimming shortened V by 4 bases and J by 0 bases, and 22 bases separated the two germline ends. The CDR3 DNA sequence: TGCGCCAGCAGCCCGGGGAGAGCTGCGCCTATAATGAACACTGAAGCTTTCTTT. This translates into CASSPGRAAPIMNTEAFF.

This chain joins TRBV5-1 and TRBJ1-6; 8 bases line up with TRBD1. Looked up from germline, CDR1 is SGHRS and CDR2 is YFSETQ. This CDR3 is 14 amino acids long. Unmatched junction bases numbered 3, after V lost 4 bases and J lost 6 bases. The chain's CDR3 is CASSKGQANSPLHF. CDR3 DNA sequence: TGCGCCAGCAGCAAGGGACAGGCTAATTCACCCCTCCACTTT.

The CDR3 region is CASSLPPGVGNTIYF. CDR3 DNA sequence: TGTGCCAGCAGCTTACCTCCGGGGGTTGGAAACACCATATATTTT. This rearrangement joins TRBV7-2 to TRBJ1-3; D is possibly TRBD1 (5 bases). Germline-derived CDR1 and CDR2 are SGHTA and FQGNSA. The CDR3 consists of 15 residues. Trimming removed 2 bases from V and 3 bases from J, with 11 bases in between.

The chain recombines TRBV5-1 with TRBJ1-2, with 9 bases fitting TRBD1. Trimming at V came to 1 base and at J to 1 base, leaving 5 bases not matched to a gene. The germline V gene has CDR1 SGHRS and CDR2 YFSETQ. This CDR3 has 16 amino acids. The CDR3 DNA follows: TGCGCCAGCAGCTTGTACCCGGGACAGGGTAACTATGGCTACACCTTC. Protein product: CASSLYPGQGNYGYTF.

The V gene is TRBV6-1, the J gene TRBJ2-5, with D possibly being TRBD1 (5 bases). Germline V gene data show CDR1 as MNHNS and CDR2 as SASEGT. CDR3 length equals 15 residues. The V end was cut by 1 base, the J end by 8 bases, with 17 bases between. For the CDR3, the DNA is TGTGCCAGCAGTGAAGTAATAACGATGGGGCTTACCCAGTACTTC. Protein product: CASSEVITMGLTQYF.

J is TRBJ1-4 and V is TRBV3-1 (or the pseudogene TRBV3-2); 7 nucleotides align to TRBD1. The CDR3 spans 15 residues. Germline assignment: CDR1 LGHDT and CDR2 YNNKEL (reference sequence). With 1 base clipped from V and 6 bases from J, the junction kept 5 bases outside the gene matches. CDR3 protein: CASSQVQGVYEKLFF. DNA of the CDR3: TGTGCCAGCAGCCAAGTTCAGGGGGTTTATGAAAAACTGTTTTTT.

The rearrangement uses TRBV7-9 and TRBJ2-3; TRBD1 matches 9 bases. Germline V gene lookup returns CDR1 SEHNR and CDR2 FQNEAQ (reference sequence). The CDR3 is made up of 18 amino acids. The junction had 14 bases not matched to a gene; V was cut back by 5 bases and J by 2 bases. In DNA form, the CDR3 reads TGTGCCAGCAGCCTGGGGACAGGGCCCACTTCCCCCACAGATACGCAGTATTTT. Amino acids: CASSLGTGPTSPTDTQYF.